These 10 T cell receptor beta chains were sequenced from one sample in a study of control samples from healthy donors and cancer patients. Here immunoSEQ multiplex PCR was the method, and the copy in TCRdb shows in-frame clones only, minus some. The table includes some 150,000 clones, 95% to 96% detected once. Sequencing used blood. The receptors shown here come from a young woman in good health.

V gene TRBV4-1 combines with J gene TRBJ1-1; D not resolved. This CDR3 spans 12 amino acids. The V and J ends lost 3 bases and 2 bases respectively, with 4 bases between them. The germline V gene has CDR1 MGHRA and CDR2 YSYEKL. Written as DNA, the CDR3 is TGCGCCAGCAGCCATATAAACACTGAAGCTTTCTTT. This sequence encodes CASSHINTEAFF.

Worth noting for this clone: A junction end diverges from the germline sequence, so it may reflect a read error. This chain connects TRBV3-1 (or the pseudogene TRBV3-2) to TRBJ2-5; TRBD1 matches at 7 bases. The CDR3 has 15 amino acids. Germline lookup yields CDR1 LGHDT and CDR2 YNNKEL (reference sequence). CDR3 bases: TGTGCCAGCAGGCAAGATGAGGGGACAGAAGAGACCCAGTACTTC. Its protein is CASRQDEGTEETQYF.

The J gene is TRBJ2-7, the V gene TRBV6-5; the D call may be TRBD1 or TRBD2 (5 bases each). CDR3 length: 15 residues. Germline V lookup: CDR1 MNHEY, CDR2 SVGAGI. Trimming removed 6 bases from V and 0 bases from J, with 15 bases in between. The CDR3 sequence: CASRIQGDGSYEQYF. The CDR3 region has the DNA TGTGCCAGCAGAATCCAAGGGGACGGCTCCTACGAGCAGTACTTC.

The V gene is TRBV7-2, the J gene TRBJ1-5, with no clear D. This CDR3 spans 15 amino acids. In germline, CDR1 is SGHTA, CDR2 FQGNSA. V lost 3 bases and J 0 bases, leaving 9 bases between the germline ends. Here the CDR3 DNA reads TGTGCCAGCAGCTTGGCCCAGGCTAGCAATCAGCCCCAGCATTTT. The encoded protein is CASSLAQASNQPQHF. The full variable domain, its missing parts supplied by reference TRBV7-2 and TRBJ1-5, is GAGVSQSPSNKVTEKGKDVELRCDPISGHTALYWYRQSLGQGLEFLIYFQGNSAPDKSGLPSDRFSAERTGGSVSTLTIQRTQQEDSAVYLCASSLAQASNQPQHFGDGTRLSIL.

This CDR3 reads CASSPPGPDAFF. The DNA for the CDR3 is TGTGCCAGCAGCCCCCCCGGTCCCGATGCTTTCTTT. The rearrangement links TRBV9 to TRBJ1-1, with D uncertain. This CDR3 has 12 residues. The V end lost 4 bases, the J end lost 11 bases, and 15 bases lay between the germline ends. CDR1 and CDR2 from the germline V gene are SGDLS and YYNGEE.

The gene calls are TRBV28 and TRBJ2-7; D may be TRBD1 or TRBD2 (6 bases each). With 10 bases removed from V and 12 bases from J, the gap between germline ends came to 16 bases. CDR3 length: 10 residues. CDR1 is MDHEN, CDR2 SYDVKM, per germline. The CDR3 nucleotides read TGTGCCATCCTAGGGGGGAACATGTACTTC. It encodes CAILGGNMYF.

In regard to this clone: The sample has other DNA sequences that encode this CDR3 too. The V gene is TRBV6-6, the J gene TRBJ2-7, with no clear D. CDR3 length equals 12 residues. Between the trimmed V and J ends, which lost 0 bases and 5 bases, there was a span of 5 bases. CDR1 is MNHNY and CDR2 is SVGAGI in the germline V gene (reference sequence). CDR3 residues: CASSYSRDEQYF. CDR3 sequence (DNA): TGTGCCAGCAGTTACTCGCGAGACGAGCAGTACTTC.

The chain uses TRBV10-3 and TRBJ1-5; unclear D gene. This CDR3 is 17 amino acids long. From germline, CDR1 is ENHRY and CDR2 SYGVKD. V lost 0 bases and J lost 0, with 12 bases in between. CDR3 nucleotides: TGTGCCATCAGTGAGTCTCCGGGCGGAGGTAGCAATCAGCCCCAGCATTTT. Protein: CAISESPGGGSNQPQHF.

The rearrangement links TRBV4-2 to TRBJ2-1; possible D gene TRBD2, 6 bases. CDR1 is LGHNA, CDR2 YNFKEQ, per germline. The germline V and J ends were trimmed by 1 base and 4 bases, with 11 bases remaining between them. The CDR3 extends over 15 amino acids. This CDR3 reads CASSQGAGLYNEQFF. DNA of the CDR3: TGTGCCAGCAGCCAAGGTGCGGGGTTATACAATGAGCAGTTCTTC.

In DNA, the CDR3 is TGTGCCAGCAGCCCTGGACAGAACACCGGGGAGCTGTTTTTT. Amino acid sequence: CASSPGQNTGELFF. The J gene is TRBJ2-2, the V gene TRBV28, with a possible D match to TRBD1 (5 bases). V lost 6 bases and J lost 1, with 9 bases in between. The CDR3 length is 14 residues. Germline loops: CDR1 MDHEN, CDR2 SYDVKM.